A selection of T cell receptor beta chains follows, all from one sample in a study of blood T cells in healthy people across ages. TCRdb independently ran MiXCR on the 5' RACE reads; one entry per CDR3 protein. The profile shows 450,000 to 600,000 distinct CDR3 sequences, around a quarter of them singletons. These records were also assigned to another study, of T cells of mothers and their children.

Sequenced sample: blood. The receptor set was obtained from a boy between 2 and 10 years old in good health. CDR3s include the opening cysteine and the closing phenylalanine or tryptophan. The D gene is left open where the match is weak. Not all rows give a size; the values are once, few, many and, for expanded clones, a class.

v_gene: TRBV29-1
j_gene: TRBJ2-7
abundance: -
d_gene: TRBD1
len: 15
CDR3aa: CSVVPTGTGIYEQYF
CDR3nt: TGCAGCGTTGTACCCACCGGGACAGGCATTTACGAGCAGTACTTC

v_gene: TRBV9
j_gene: TRBJ2-5
abundance: -
d_gene: -
len: 14
CDR3aa: CASSVAQGAYERYF
CDR3nt: -

v_gene: TRBV7-9
j_gene: TRBJ2-1
abundance: few
d_gene: -
len: 13
CDR3aa: CASSLVLAGEQFF
CDR3nt: TGTGCCAGCAGCTTAGTCCTAGCCGGTGAGCAGTTCTTC

v_gene: TRBV12-3/TRBV12-4
j_gene: TRBJ2-3
abundance: -
d_gene: TRBD2
len: 16
CDR3aa: CASSPQIAGSADTQYF
CDR3nt: TGTGCCAGCAGCCCTCAAATAGCGGGATCGGCAGATACGCAGTATTTT

v_gene: TRBV6-1
j_gene: TRBJ2-6
abundance: -
d_gene: -
len: 16
CDR3aa: CASRPQRPSGANVLTF
CDR3nt: TGTGCCAGCAGACCGCAGCGTCCCTCTGGGGCCAACGTCCTGACTTTC

v_gene: TRBV6-5
j_gene: TRBJ2-1
abundance: few
d_gene: TRBD2
len: 17
CDR3aa: CASMYSTSGGVYNEQFF
CDR3nt: TGTGCCAGCATGTACTCTACTAGCGGGGGGGTCTACAATGAGCAGTTCTTC

v_gene: TRBV29-1
j_gene: TRBJ1-2
abundance: -
d_gene: -
len: 12
CDR3aa: CSVVRDNYGYTF
CDR3nt: TGCAGCGTTGTCCGCGACAACTATGGCTACACCTTC

v_gene: TRBV6-6
j_gene: TRBJ1-2
abundance: few
d_gene: -
len: 16
CDR3aa: CASSYGTGTRNYGYTF
CDR3nt: TGTGCCAGCAGTTACGGTACCGGGACAAGAAACTATGGCTACACCTTC

v_gene: TRBV11-2
j_gene: TRBJ2-1
abundance: -
d_gene: -
len: 12
CDR3aa: CASSLGGAQQFF
CDR3nt: TGTGCCAGCAGCTTAGGAGGGGCGCAGCAGTTCTTC

v_gene: TRBV12-5
j_gene: TRBJ2-5
abundance: -
d_gene: -
len: 17
CDR3aa: CASGLVYGRLVQETQYF
CDR3nt: TGTGCTAGTGGTTTGGTATATGGTAGGTTGGTACAAGAGACCCAGTACTTC

v_gene: TRBV7-2
j_gene: TRBJ2-1
abundance: -
d_gene: TRBD1
len: 16
CDR3aa: CASSLVATGIGHEQFF
CDR3nt: TGTGCCAGCAGCTTAGTGGCGACAGGGATTGGCCATGAGCAGTTCTTC

v_gene: TRBV19
j_gene: TRBJ2-5
abundance: few
d_gene: -
len: 12
CDR3aa: CASSRGKETQYF
CDR3nt: TGTGCCAGTAGTCGAGGGAAAGAGACCCAGTACTTC

v_gene: TRBV27
j_gene: TRBJ2-3
abundance: -
d_gene: -
len: 15
CDR3aa: CASTLSWGSTDTQYF
CDR3nt: TGTGCCAGCACTCTAAGTTGGGGAAGCACAGATACGCAGTATTTT

v_gene: TRBV20-1
j_gene: TRBJ2-1
abundance: -
d_gene: TRBD2
len: 15
CDR3aa: CSATRTSGRDNEQFF
CDR3nt: TGCAGTGCTACCCGGACTAGCGGGAGGGACAATGAGCAGTTCTTC

v_gene: TRBV29-1
j_gene: TRBJ2-7
abundance: -
d_gene: -
len: 16
CDR3aa: CSVEDPERGSSYEQYF
CDR3nt: TGCAGCGTTGAAGATCCGGAACGGGGCTCCTCCTACGAGCAGTACTTC

v_gene: TRBV6-2/TRBV6-3
j_gene: TRBJ2-5
abundance: few
d_gene: TRBD1
len: 13
CDR3aa: CASSLYRGETQYF
CDR3nt: TGTGCCAGCAGTCTATACAGGGGAGAGACCCAGTACTTC

v_gene: TRBV6-2/TRBV6-3
j_gene: TRBJ2-1
abundance: few
d_gene: -
len: 17
CDR3aa: CASSWDGEGPPYNEQFF
CDR3nt: TGTGCCAGCAGTTGGGACGGCGAGGGGCCCCCCTACAATGAGCAGTTCTTC